The 19 T cell receptor beta chains reported below all come from one sample, sequenced in a study of blood T cell repertoires in COVID-19. Generated by immunoSEQ multiplex PCR, the TCRdb table keeps only in-frame clones and is missing some. The profile shows fewer than 150,000 clones, roughly four fifths of them singletons. The sequenced material came from PBMCs or T cells enriched from blood (not recorded which). The receptors originated from a man aged 30-40 years who had recovered from COVID-19.

The chain uses TRBV11-2 and TRBJ2-7, with 9 bases aligning to TRBD2. Germline assignment: CDR1 SGHAT and CDR2 FQNNGV. Trimming removed 1 base from V and 5 bases from J; junction bases left unmatched: 12. This CDR3 has 17 amino acids. Here the CDR3 reads CASSLAAGGRVSDEQYF. The CDR3 nucleotides are TGTGCCAGCAGCTTAGCGGCTGGCGGGAGGGTAAGCGACGAGCAGTACTTC.

The rearrangement joins TRBV3-1 (or the pseudogene TRBV3-2) to TRBJ1-1, with D perhaps TRBD1 (5 bases). Trimming shortened V by 0 bases and J by 6 bases, and 17 bases separated the two germline ends. From germline, CDR1 is LGHDT and CDR2 YNNKEL (reference sequence). The CDR3 sequence is 16 residues long. The CDR3 loop is CASSQEPGTPGAEAFF. The CDR3 nucleotides read TGTGCCAGCAGCCAAGAACCAGGGACGCCGGGGGCTGAAGCTTTCTTT.

The DNA of the CDR3 is TGCGCCAGCAGCTTTGGACAGGGCTACACCTTC. This sequence encodes CASSFGQGYTF. The rearrangement uses TRBV5-1 and TRBJ1-2; a weak D match, TRBD1 (6 bases). The V end lost 2 bases, the J end lost 8 bases, and 7 bases lay between the germline ends. The CDR3 runs to 11 residues. The germline CDR1 and CDR2 sequences are SGHRS and YFSETQ.

The chain joins TRBV2 to TRBJ2-7; 12 bases align to TRBD2. J gave up 4 bases and V 2 bases, and 6 bases lay outside the gene matches. Germline CDR1 and CDR2: SNHLY and FYNNEI. This CDR3 spans 16 amino acids. This chain's CDR3 is CASSESLAGGLYEQYF. The CDR3 DNA is TGTGCCAGCAGTGAATCCCTAGCGGGAGGGCTATACGAGCAGTACTTC.

This clone was observed a single time. The chain carries TRBV18 and TRBJ2-7; 10 nucleotides align to TRBD2. The V segment lost 3 bases and the J segment 4 bases; nucleotides outside the gene matches: 6. Per the germline V gene, CDR1 is KGHSH and CDR2 is LQKENI. The CDR3 covers 15 residues. DNA for the CDR3: TGTGCCAGCTCACCCCTAGCGGGGGCGAATTACGAGCAGTACGTC. Amino acid sequence: CASSPLAGANYEQYV.

This clone was observed once. The CDR3 nucleotides are TGTGCCAGCGGGAGGGACAGGGAAACTGAAGCTTTCTTT. This translates into CASGRDRETEAFF. The V gene is TRBV2, the J gene TRBJ1-1, with TRBD1 matching 9 bases. This CDR3 is built from 13 residues. The germline CDR1 and CDR2 sequences are SNHLY and FYNNEI. V gave up 8 bases and J gave up 5 bases; unmatched junction bases: 6.

The DNA of the CDR3 is TGTGCCAGCAGCTTATTACCAGGGGGCGGCTCTTCCTATGGCTACACCTTC. It codes for CASSLLPGGGSSYGYTF. V and J are TRBV7-9 and TRBJ1-2; TRBD1 agrees at 8 bases. The trim removed 2 bases at V and 4 bases at J, leaving 12 bases unmatched. The CDR3 spans 17 residues. CDR1 is SEHNR and CDR2 is FQNEAQ in the germline V gene (reference sequence).

The chain carries TRBV5-4 and TRBJ2-5; D is possibly TRBD2 (6 bases). The CDR3 loop spans 13 amino acids. Germline CDR1 reads SGHNT; CDR2 reads YYREEE (reference sequence). The V gene lost 4 bases and the J gene lost 5 bases, with 12 bases spanning the gap. The CDR3 region is CASSPGLRETQYF. As DNA, the CDR3 is TGTGCCAGCAGCCCGGGACTTAGGGAGACCCAGTACTTC.

The chain couples TRBV6-5 to TRBJ2-3; 8 bases map to TRBD2. J was trimmed by 4 bases and V by 10 bases; bases with no gene match: 10. The CDR3 runs to 14 residues. Germline loops: CDR1 MNHEY, CDR2 SVGAGI. CDR3 residues: CATQLAVNADTQYF. The CDR3 DNA reads as TGTGCCACGCAACTAGCGGTGAACGCAGATACGCAGTATTTT.

This chain joins TRBV18 and TRBJ1-1; 9 bases map to TRBD1. Germline V gene sequence: CDR1 KGHSH, CDR2 LQKENI. J gave up 3 bases and V 8 bases, and 7 bases lay outside the gene matches. The CDR3 has 14 residues. The CDR3 DNA reads TGTGCCAGCAGAAGGGACAGGGATGACACTGAAGCTTTCTTT. Amino acids: CASRRDRDDTEAFF.

The chain combines TRBV24-1 with TRBJ1-2, with 7 bases that match TRBD1. CDR3 length equals 13 residues. Losses at the gene ends were 7 bases for V and 4 bases for J; bases not matched to a gene: 5. In germline, CDR1 is KGHDR, CDR2 SFDVKD. The CDR3 region has the DNA TGTGCCACCAGCCCAGGGGACAGCTATGGCTACACCTTC. Translation: CATSPGDSYGYTF.

The V and J genes are TRBV28 and TRBJ2-7; TRBD1 matches 8 bases. This CDR3 contains 14 residues. V dropped 2 bases and J dropped 5; count of bases not matched to a gene: 5. Germline V gene data show CDR1 as MDHEN and CDR2 as SYDVKM. For the CDR3, the DNA is TGTGCCAGCAGTTTAGGACAGGGCCGGAACGAGCAGTACTTC. It codes for CASSLGQGRNEQYF. The full variable domain, with the rest looked up from reference TRBV28 and TRBJ2-7, is DVKVTQSSRYLVKRTGEKVFLECVQDMDHENMFWYRQDPGLGLRLIYFSYDVKMKEKGDIPEGYSVSREKKERFSLILESASTNQTSMYLCASSLGQGRNEQYFGPGTRLTVT.

The genes are TRBV9 and TRBJ1-1; 9 nucleotides align to TRBD1. The CDR3 has 13 residues. The V gene's germline CDR1 is SGDLS and CDR2 YYNGEE. V trimming: 4 bases; J trimming: 7 bases; junction bases outside the gene matches: 5. The CDR3 region is CASSPGTGLEAFF. The CDR3 region has the DNA TGTGCCAGCAGCCCCGGGACAGGGCTTGAAGCTTTCTTT.

The rearrangement uses TRBV12-3 or TRBV12-4 and TRBJ1-2; no reliable D call. The V and J ends lost 6 bases and 0 bases respectively, with 8 bases between them. This CDR3 region has 13 residues. The CDR3 sequence is CASRFGANYGYTF. CDR3 nucleotides: TGTGCCAGCAGATTCGGGGCTAACTATGGCTACACCTTC.

In its sample, this clone was seen once. V gene TRBV11-2 combines with J gene TRBJ1-2; no firm D call. Looked up from germline, CDR1 is SGHAT and CDR2 is FQNNGV. V lost 1 base and J 8 bases, leaving 8 bases between the germline ends. The CDR3 extends over 12 amino acids. This CDR3 is CASSLGWQGYTF. The CDR3 bases are TGTGCCAGCAGCTTAGGTTGGCAGGGCTACACCTTC. The complete variable domain, with remaining parts taken from reference TRBV11-2 and TRBJ1-2, reads EAGVAQSPRYKIIEKRQSVAFWCNPISGHATLYWYQQILGQGPKLLIQFQNNGVVDDSQLPKDRFSAERLKGVDSTLKIQPAKLEDSAVYLCASSLGWQGYTFGSGTRLTVV.

This chain joins TRBV5-6 and TRBJ2-1; 13 bases match TRBD2. The CDR3 totals 18 residues. The ends lost 2 bases at V and 7 bases at J; junction bases unmatched: 12. CDR1 and CDR2 (germline): SGHDT, YYEEEE. CDR3 nucleotide sequence: TGTGCCAGCAGCTTATACGGACTAGCGGGGGTCAACTTTAATGAGCAGTTCTTC. This encodes CASSLYGLAGVNFNEQFF.

This sequence joins TRBV3-1 (or the pseudogene TRBV3-2) and TRBJ1-5; D is unclear. CDR1 and CDR2 (germline): LGHDT, YNNKEL (reference sequence). CDR3 size: 14 residues. Trimming removed 0 bases from V and 0 bases from J, with 3 bases in between. Written as DNA, the CDR3 is TGTGCCAGCAGCCAAGATTATAGCAATCAGCCCCAGCATTTT. Its protein is CASSQDYSNQPQHF.

The chain has TRBV7-9 and TRBJ1-4; possible D gene TRBD1, 6 bases. Germline V gene sequence: CDR1 SEHNR, CDR2 FQNEAQ (reference sequence). The V end was cut by 5 bases, the J end by 7 bases, with 20 bases between. This CDR3 spans 16 amino acids. CDR3 in DNA: TGTGCCAGCAGCGTATACAGGGAGTTGGGGCCTGAAAAACTGTTTTTT. Its translation: CASSVYRELGPEKLFF. Full variable domain (rest looked up from reference TRBV7-9 and TRBJ1-4): DTGVSQNPRHKITKRGQNVTFRCDPISEHNRLYWYRQTLGQGPEFLTYFQNEAQLEKSRLLSDRFSAERPKGSFSTLEIQRTEQGDSAMYLCASSVYRELGPEKLFFGSGTQLSVL.

In nucleotides, the CDR3 is TGTGCCAGCAGTTTATCGACAGGGTCATCGACCACAGATACGCAGTATTTT. It yields the protein CASSLSTGSSTTDTQYF. The V call is TRBV27, the J call TRBJ2-3; 7 bases are shared with TRBD1. Germline CDR1 and CDR2: MNHEY and SMNVEV (reference sequence). This CDR3 region has 17 residues. After removal of 0 bases from V and 2 bases from J, the junction contained 8 bases not matched to a gene.